This record concerns one T cell receptor beta chain sequence. No antigen is known for it. Data came from immunoSEQ multiplex PCR; TCRdb stores just in-frame clones and leaves some out. This table holds more than 45,000 clones, approximately 80% found once. The record originates from a study of OX40 agonist ivuxolimab in advanced cancers. General observations from the study: Expanded clones tended on average to be more numerous among CD8+ T cells than CD4+.

CDR1 and CDR2 from the germline V gene are SGHDT and YYEEEE. The ends lost 1 base at V and 2 bases at J; junction bases unmatched: 3. The CDR3 consists of 16 residues. The input for sequencing was CD4+ or CD8+ T cells sorted from blood, taken in a trial of the OX40 agonist ivuxolimab. The sequence was obtained from an adult with an advanced solid tumor such as melanoma, head and neck, liver or kidney cancer. The chain is built from TRBV5-6 and TRBJ2-5; 12 bases are a match to TRBD2. CDR3 DNA: TGTGCCAGCAGCTTGAGAACTAGCGGGGGGCAAGAGACCCAGTACTTC. Amino acid sequence: CASSLRTSGGQETQYF. Variable domain in full (rest from reference TRBV5-6 and TRBJ2-5): DAGVTQSPTHLIKTRGQQVTLRCSPKSGHDTVSWYQQALGQGPQFIFQYYEEEERQRGNFPDRFSGHQFPNYSSELNVNALLLGDSALYLCASSLRTSGGQETQYFGPGTRLLVL.